The next 17 T cell receptor beta chains were all read from a single sample in a study of beta chain features in type 1 diabetes. Points from the study as a whole: Shorter TCRB CDR3s, moderately but significantly so, marked every one of the four CD4+ subsets in Type 1 diabetes patients.

Expressed TCRB transcripts were sequenced, since all the RNA that had been isolated was reverse transcribed. Assay: immunoSEQ multiplex PCR; the TCRdb copy retains only in-frame clones and omits some. In the table there are hundreds of thousands of clones, 13% of which are singletons. These receptors lack a known antigen. The specimen sequenced was naive CD4+ T cells from blood. The source of these receptors is a man aged 18 to 29 with type 1 diabetes.

The CDR3 DNA follows: TGCGCCAGCAGTGAGTCGTCAGGGGGCTACGAGCAGTACTTC. It translates to CASSESSGGYEQYF. The rearrangement uses TRBV10-2 and TRBJ2-7; 7 nucleotides line up with TRBD1. The V segment lost 0 bases and the J segment 3 bases; nucleotides outside the gene matches: 2. CDR1 and CDR2 from the germline V gene are WSHSY and SAAADI. The CDR3 is 14 amino acids.

A few counts support this clone. The chain links TRBV4-2 to TRBJ2-7, with D tentatively TRBD1 (5 bases). The V end lost 1 base, the J end lost 5 bases, and 18 bases lay between the germline ends. Germline V CDR1 and CDR2: LGHNA, YNFKEQ. The CDR3 consists of 16 residues. In DNA form, the CDR3 reads TGTGCCAGCAGCCAAGTTTCGCCTGGGGCCCTCAACGAGCAGTACTTC. Amino acids: CASSQVSPGALNEQYF.

This clone turned up a few times. The identical CDR3 is also encoded by other nucleotide sequences in the sample. J is TRBJ2-5 and V is TRBV7-9; no clear D. V lost 1 base and J 2 bases, leaving 2 bases between the germline ends. The germline CDR1 and CDR2 sequences are SEHNR and FQNEAQ (reference sequence). CDR3 length: 12 amino acids. Here the CDR3 DNA reads TGTGCCAGCAGCTTAGGGCAAGAGACCCAGTACTTC. It encodes CASSLGQETQYF.

In the case of this clone: Other DNA sequences of this sample code for an identical CDR3. This chain uses TRBV10-3 with TRBJ2-5, with unresolved D. The length of the CDR3 is 13 residues. V was trimmed by 0 bases and J by 5 bases, leaving 7 bases between them. Per the germline V gene, CDR1 is ENHRY and CDR2 is SYGVKD. CDR3 nucleotides: TGTGCCATCAGTGAGTCCCCCTTGGAGACCCAGTACTTC. Its translation: CAISESPLETQYF.

The chain has TRBV5-4 and TRBJ2-5, with 9 bases aligning to TRBD1. CDR1 is SGHNT, CDR2 YYREEE, per germline (reference sequence). The trim removed 0 bases at V and 5 bases at J, leaving 5 bases unmatched. This CDR3 has 15 amino acids. As DNA, the CDR3 is TGTGCCAGCAGCTTGGCACAGGGGGCTTGGGAGACCCAGTACTTC. Translating it yields CASSLAQGAWETQYF. Variable domain in full (rest from reference TRBV5-4 and TRBJ2-5): ETGVTQSPTHLIKTRGQQVTLRCSSQSGHNTVSWYQQALGQGPQFIFQYYREEENGRGNFPPRFSGLQFPNYSSELNVNALELDDSALYLCASSLAQGAWETQYFGPGTRLLVL.

This clone was seen only a few times. The chain joins TRBV5-8 to TRBJ1-2; unclear D gene. Germline V CDR1 and CDR2: SGHTS, YDEGEE. This CDR3 comprises 13 residues. The V and J ends lost 0 bases and 8 bases respectively, with 11 bases between them. CDR3 region: CASSLVSLRGYTF. The CDR3 DNA reads TGTGCCAGCAGCTTGGTTAGCCTACGGGGCTACACCTTC. Full variable domain (remainder filled in from reference TRBV5-8 and TRBJ1-2): EAGVTQSPTHLIKTRGQQATLRCSPISGHTSVYWYQQALGLGLQFLLWYDEGEERNRGNFPPRFSGRQFPNYSSELNVNALELEDSALYLCASSLVSLRGYTFGSGTRLTVV.

CDR3 loop: CASSLRQGDNRMFF. The CDR3 nucleotides are TGTGCCAGCAGCTTAAGACAGGGGGACAACCGGATGTTTTTT. The chain has TRBV7-8 and TRBJ1-4; 9 bases are a match to TRBD1. CDR3 length: 14 residues. The germline V gene has CDR1 SGHVS and CDR2 FQNEAQ. Losses at the gene ends were 2 bases for V and 15 bases for J; bases not matched to a gene: 10. Variable domain in full (rest from reference TRBV7-8 and TRBJ1-4): GAGVSQSPRYKVAKRGQDVALRCDPISGHVSLFWYQQALGQGPEFLTYFQNEAQLDKSGLPSDRFFAERPEGSVSTLKIQRTQQEDSAVYLCASSLRQGDNRMFFGSGTQLSVL.

This clone came up a few times. The chain employs TRBV9 and TRBJ2-1; unclear D gene. Between the trimmed V and J ends, which lost 2 bases and 8 bases, there was a span of 11 bases. CDR3 length equals 13 residues. Germline values: CDR1 SGDLS, CDR2 YYNGEE. The chain's CDR3 is CASSVSIRDEQFF. CDR3 sequence (DNA): TGTGCCAGCAGCGTGTCAATTCGGGATGAGCAGTTCTTC.

The table lists this clone with a few counts. CDR3 sequence reads: CASSEHRGSLGAFF. CDR3 DNA sequence: TGTGCCAGCAGTGAACACAGGGGATCCCTGGGAGCTTTCTTT. V usage is TRBV25-1 and J usage is TRBJ1-1; 7 bases match TRBD1. This CDR3 is built from 14 residues. The germline V gene encodes CDR1 MGHDK and CDR2 SYGVNS. J gave up 10 bases and V 2 bases, and 10 bases lay outside the gene matches.

Remarks on this clone: The sample holds other DNA sequences that translate to the same CDR3. V is TRBV5-1 and J is TRBJ2-5; the D is unclear. The CDR3 extends over 12 amino acids. Germline CDR1 SGHRS, CDR2 YFSETQ. The germline V and J ends were trimmed by 1 base and 5 bases, with 6 bases remaining between them. In nucleotides, the CDR3 is TGCGCCAGCAGCTTGTCTCAGGAGACCCAGTACTTC. Translating it yields CASSLSQETQYF.

V is TRBV28 and J is TRBJ1-5; D unresolved. The CDR3 sequence is 14 residues long. The germline V gene has CDR1 MDHEN and CDR2 SYDVKM. With 7 bases removed from V and 5 bases from J, the gap between germline ends came to 15 bases. DNA for the CDR3: TGTGCCAGCACTCCAAAGCCCCAGTATCAGCCCCAGCATTTT. Translated: CASTPKPQYQPQHF. The whole variable domain, remainder taken from reference TRBV28 and TRBJ1-5, is DVKVTQSSRYLVKRTGEKVFLECVQDMDHENMFWYRQDPGLGLRLIYFSYDVKMKEKGDIPEGYSVSREKKERFSLILESASTNQTSMYLCASTPKPQYQPQHFGDGTRLSIL.

The chain employs TRBV2 and TRBJ1-2; 10 bases match TRBD1. J lost 5 bases, V lost 9 bases, and 9 bases had no gene match. Germline CDR1 is SNHLY and CDR2 is FYNNEI. There are 14 residues in the CDR3. The DNA for the CDR3 is TGTGCCAGGGGAGGACAGGGGGGACGGTATGGCTACACCTTC. Translating gives CARGGQGGRYGYTF. The full variable domain, rest sourced from reference TRBV2 and TRBJ1-2, is EPEVTQTPSHQVTQMGQEVILRCVPISNHLYFYWYRQILGQKVEFLVSFYNNEISEKSEIFDDQFSVERPDGSNFTLKIRSTKLEDSAMYFCARGGQGGRYGYTFGSGTRLTVV.

The V gene is TRBV5-1, the J gene TRBJ2-3; D not resolved. The CDR3 is 11 amino acids. V was pared by 7 bases and J by 0 bases, with 3 bases between. Germline CDR1 SGHRS, CDR2 YFSETQ. The DNA of the CDR3 is TGCGCCAGCCAAAGCACAGATACGCAGTATTTT. Translating gives CASQSTDTQYF.

The gene calls are TRBV7-9 and TRBJ2-7; the match to TRBD2 covers 12 bases. The junction had 7 bases not matched to a gene; V was cut back by 5 bases and J by 8 bases. In germline, CDR1 is SEHNR, CDR2 FQNEAQ (reference sequence). The CDR3 has 14 amino acids. CDR3 DNA: TGTGCCAGCAGCCCAGGGACTAGCGGGTTACAGCAGTACTTC. This gives the protein CASSPGTSGLQQYF.

This clone has more than one count but fewer than ten. The V and J genes are TRBV2 and TRBJ1-2; D not resolved. This CDR3 contains 15 residues. Germline lookup yields CDR1 SNHLY and CDR2 FYNNEI. V gave up 10 bases and J gave up 3 bases, with 21 bases separating them. CDR3 nucleotides: TGTGCCACCCGTCCGGACGCTCTCGGTCACTATGGCTACACCTTC. Translation: CATRPDALGHYGYTF.

The rearrangement joins TRBV19 to TRBJ2-5, with a possible D match to TRBD1 (5 bases). CDR1 and CDR2 (germline): LNHDA, SQIVND (reference sequence). Trimming pared 8 bases from V and 1 base from J, leaving 11 bases between. The CDR3 consists of 13 residues. Here the CDR3 reads CASHPRGQETQYF. The CDR3 DNA is TGTGCCAGTCACCCAAGGGGCCAAGAGACCCAGTACTTC.

The chain links TRBV30 to TRBJ2-3; 9 nucleotides match TRBD2. Germline trimming cut 2 bases from V and 3 bases from J; bases unmatched to any gene: 6. The V gene's germline CDR1 is GTSNPN and CDR2 SVGIG (reference sequence). The CDR3 covers 15 residues. The CDR3 spells CAWSYGLAGTDTQYF. CDR3 DNA: TGTGCCTGGAGTTACGGCCTAGCGGGGACAGATACGCAGTATTTT.